A single sample gave rise to the 19 T cell receptor beta chains below, sequenced in a study of regulatory T cells in long-lasting Graves disease. According to the study, TCR beta libraries were built with iRepertoire HTBI primers and CDR3-region Arm-PCR. MiXCR, applied by TCRdb to the multiplex PCR reads, yields one record per CDR3 protein. The table records roughly 260,000 distinct CDR3 sequences, 15% to 20% of them present only once. This sample's time point: newly diagnosed GD, antithyroid drugs for less than 3 months. Isolated PBMC RNA provided the starting material for the TCR library. The sample also formed part of further work on T cells in Graves' hyperthyroidism and ophthalmopathy.

The material sequenced was peripheral blood mononuclear cells (PBMCs), taken at new diagnosis, from a patient treated with antithyroid drugs. Source of these receptors: a woman aged 25 to 45 with Graves disease.

In its sample, this clonotype was seen many times. CDR3 coding DNA: TGTGCCAGCAGTCCTTACGCTACAGGGGGGGATACGCAGTATTTT. The encoded protein is CASSPYATGGDTQYF. This chain joins TRBV28 and TRBJ2-3, with 8 bases that match TRBD1. This CDR3 is 15 amino acids long. Germline-derived CDR1 and CDR2 are MDHEN and SYDVKM. The V and J ends lost 5 bases and 6 bases, in that order; junction bases with no gene match: 10.

This clonotype was counted at least ten times. The genes are TRBV9 and TRBJ2-3; 8 bases map to TRBD1. Germline values: CDR1 SGDLS, CDR2 YYNGEE. The V gene end was trimmed by 4 bases and the J gene end by 0 bases; junction bases not matched to a gene: 7. This CDR3 spans 16 amino acids. The CDR3 loop reads CASSPRQGISTDTQYF. The CDR3 DNA follows: TGTGCCAGCAGCCCGAGACAGGGGATAAGCACAGATACGCAGTATTTT.

Concerning this clonotype: A much larger clone is a single base away; this may be a read error. The chain employs TRBV11-3 and TRBJ1-5, with D possibly matching TRBD1 (6 bases). The CDR3 covers 16 residues. Looked up from germline, CDR1 is SGHNT and CDR2 is YENEEA. The DNA of the CDR3 is TGTGCCAGCAGACCCGCTTCCGGGGGGGGCAATCTGCCCCAGCATTTT. Encoded protein: CASRPASGGGNLPQHF.

As concerns this clonotype: A read error may explain this, as a much larger clone is one base away. The V gene is TRBV7-9, the J gene TRBJ2-5, with D maybe TRBD1 (5 bases). V lost 5 bases to trimming and J lost 4 bases, with 17 bases between them. CDR1 and CDR2 from the germline V gene are SEHNR and FQNEAQ (reference sequence). The CDR3 covers 15 residues. DNA for the CDR3: TGTGCCAGCAGCCCCTCAGGGCCAGGGCGAGAGACCCAGTACTTC. Encoded protein: CASSPSGPGRETQYF.

For this clonotype: Given a much more abundant clone one base away, this may be a read error. No conserved phenylalanine or tryptophan is present at the end of the CDR3, so a read error is the likely explanation. The chain uses TRBV12-3 or TRBV12-4 and TRBJ1-1; D is undetermined. V shed 1 base and J shed 0 bases, with 9 bases lying between them. The length of the CDR3 is 15 residues. This chain's CDR3 is CASSLVWGMNTEAFS. CDR3 sequence (DNA): TGTGCCAGCAGTTTAGTCTGGGGTATGAACACTGAAGCTTTCTCT.

This clonotype was found many times. This chain joins TRBV7-2 and TRBJ2-2; 10 positions agree with TRBD1. The CDR3 runs 15 residues. CDR1 is SGHTA and CDR2 is FQGNSA in the germline V gene. Trimming cost V 1 base and J 5 bases; bases outside gene matches: 1. CDR3 loop: CASSLGQGATGELFF. DNA for the CDR3: TGTGCCAGCAGCTTAGGACAGGGGGCTACCGGGGAGCTGTTTTTT.

This clonotype was seen at least ten times. V is TRBV7-2 and J is TRBJ1-5, with D perhaps TRBD1 (5 bases). The CDR3 contains 15 residues. Germline loops: CDR1 SGHTA, CDR2 FQGNSA. With 1 base removed from V and 3 bases from J, the gap between germline ends came to 10 bases. DNA of the CDR3: TGTGCCAGCAGCTTAGGCCAGGGCCACAATCAGCCCCAGCATTTT. Its translation is CASSLGQGHNQPQHF.

The V and J genes are TRBV19 and TRBJ2-5; the D gene is possibly TRBD1 (6 bases). The ends were cut back, 6 bases at V and 5 bases at J, with 16 bases in the middle. The CDR3 totals 14 residues. Looked up from germline, CDR1 is LNHDA and CDR2 is SQIVND (reference sequence). DNA of the CDR3: TGTGCCAGTAGCCGGGACACCTACGAGGAGACCCAGTACTTC. Translated, it gives CASSRDTYEETQYF.

This clonotype occurred many times. The chain's CDR3 is CSARAGQATYEQYF. CDR3 nucleotides: TGCAGTGCTAGAGCTGGACAGGCGACCTACGAGCAGTACTTC. The chain links TRBV20-1 to TRBJ2-7; 7 bases map to TRBD1. From germline, CDR1 is DFQATT and CDR2 SNEGSKA (reference sequence). This CDR3 spans 14 amino acids. Trimming cost V 1 base and J 2 bases; bases outside gene matches: 5.

The sample holds many counts of this clonotype. The genes are TRBV10-1 and TRBJ2-3; weak D call: TRBD2 (6 bases). Germline V lookup: CDR1 WNHNN, CDR2 SYGVQD (reference sequence). This CDR3 region has 16 residues. The V end lost 6 bases, the J end lost 2 bases, and 18 bases lay between the germline ends. The CDR3 loop is CASSRGGGDLTDTQYF. CDR3 DNA: TGCGCCAGCAGCCGGGGAGGCGGGGATCTCACAGATACGCAGTATTTT.

This clonotype was seen at least ten times. The V gene is TRBV14, the J gene TRBJ1-2, with TRBD1 matching 10 bases. Germline V gene lookup returns CDR1 SGHDN and CDR2 FVKESK. Unmatched junction bases numbered 6, after V lost 4 bases and J lost 10 bases. The CDR3 runs 13 residues. The CDR3, as DNA: TGTGCCAGCAGCCGCGACAGGGGGCCGATCTACACCTTC. It codes for CASSRDRGPIYTF.

This clonotype occurred many times. The chain couples TRBV3-1 to TRBJ2-1; 8 nucleotides align to TRBD1. The last part of the DNA fits TRBJ2-5 better; the J call may be wrong. Germline V gene sequence: CDR1 LGHDT, CDR2 YNNKEL (reference sequence). This CDR3 is 16 amino acids long. The CDR3, as DNA: TGTGCCAGCAGCCAAGATCTGTGGACAGGGAGGGAGACCCAGTACTTC. It encodes CASSQDLWTGRETQYF.

At least ten counts were recorded for this clonotype. The rearrangement joins TRBV7-9 to TRBJ1-1; D is undetermined. Germline V lookup: CDR1 SEHNR, CDR2 FQNEAQ (reference sequence). Trimming removed 8 bases from V and 1 base from J, with 8 bases in between. The CDR3 spans 12 residues. In DNA form, the CDR3 reads TGTGCCAGCGGCTATGGGAACACTGAAGCTTTCTTT. Its translation: CASGYGNTEAFF.

There are a few counts of this clonotype. An end of the junction does not agree with germline; a read error may underlie this. CDR3 sequence reads: CASCRETTNEKLFF. CDR3 bases: TGTGCCAGTTGTAGAGAAACAACGAATGAAAAACTGTTTTTT. The chain joins TRBV19 to TRBJ1-4, with no clear D. This CDR3 has 14 amino acids. Per germline, CDR1 LNHDA and CDR2 SQIVND (reference sequence). The full variable domain, completed using reference TRBV19 and TRBJ1-4, is DGGITQSPKYLFRKEGQNVTLSCEQNLNHDAMYWYRQDPGQGLRLIYYSQIVNDFQKGDIAEGYSVSREKKESFPLTVTSAQKNPTAFYLCASCRETTNEKLFFGSGTQLSVL.

The chain carries TRBV19 and TRBJ2-6; D gene uncertain. Germline values: CDR1 LNHDA, CDR2 SQIVND (reference sequence). CDR3 size: 15 residues. With 7 bases removed from V and 0 bases from J, the gap between germline ends came to 10 bases. In DNA form, the CDR3 reads TGTGCCAGTAATACAAGAAGCTCTGGGGCCAACGTCCTGACTTTC. It is translated as CASNTRSSGANVLTF. Based on the CDR3 plus reference TRBV19 and TRBJ2-6, the full variable domain is DGGITQSPKYLFRKEGQNVTLSCEQNLNHDAMYWYRQDPGQGLRLIYYSQIVNDFQKGDIAEGYSVSREKKESFPLTVTSAQKNPTAFYLCASNTRSSGANVLTFGAGSRLTVL.

V and J are TRBV7-2 and TRBJ2-3; unclear D gene. The CDR3 is 12 amino acids. V was trimmed by 3 bases and J by 6 bases, leaving 7 bases between them. CDR1 is SGHTA and CDR2 is FQGNSA in the germline V gene. The CDR3 DNA follows: TGTGCCAGCAGCTTCAAACGCGATACGCAGTATTTT. Residues: CASSFKRDTQYF.

Concerning this clonotype: One junction end disagrees with the germline gene, perhaps due to a read error. The rearrangement uses TRBV2 and TRBJ1-2, with 9 positions matching TRBD1. Per the germline V gene, CDR1 is SNHLY and CDR2 is FYNNEI. This CDR3 is 17 amino acids long. For the CDR3, the DNA is TGTGCCAGCAGCGGACCCGGGACAGGGACTACTAACCATGGCTACACCTTC. Translating it yields CASSGPGTGTTNHGYTF.

This chain links TRBV20-1 with TRBJ2-1; 8 nucleotides line up with TRBD2. CDR3 length: 12 residues. The germline V gene encodes CDR1 DFQATT and CDR2 SNEGSKA (reference sequence). Trimming took 3 bases from V and 10 from J; bases not matched to a gene: 5. The CDR3 sequence: CSASGGAREQFF. The CDR3, as DNA: TGCAGTGCTAGCGGGGGGGCGCGGGAGCAGTTCTTC.

This clonotype was seen at least ten times. The CDR3 reads CASSFPGTGDDEQFF. CDR3 DNA sequence: TGTGCCAGCAGTTTCCCCGGGACAGGGGACGATGAGCAGTTCTTC. This sequence joins TRBV7-2 and TRBJ2-1; 10 bases are shared with TRBD1. After removal of 6 bases from V and 8 bases from J, the junction contained 10 bases not matched to a gene. Germline V gene sequence: CDR1 SGHTA, CDR2 FQGNSA. The CDR3 contains 15 residues.